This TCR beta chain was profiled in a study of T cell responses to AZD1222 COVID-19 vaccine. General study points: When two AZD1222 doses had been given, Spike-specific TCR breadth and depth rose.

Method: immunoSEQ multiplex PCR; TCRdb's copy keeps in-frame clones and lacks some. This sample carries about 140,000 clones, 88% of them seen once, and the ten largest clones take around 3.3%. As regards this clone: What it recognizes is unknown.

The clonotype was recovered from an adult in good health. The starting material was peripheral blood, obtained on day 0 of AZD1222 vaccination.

CDR3 sequence reads: CASSLGGPSEKLFF. The CDR3, as DNA: TGTGCCAGCAGCTTAGGGGGACCTAGTGAAAAACTGTTTTTT. This chain connects TRBV7-2 to TRBJ1-4; weak D call: TRBD1 (5 bases). CDR1 and CDR2 (germline): SGHTA, FQGNSA. This CDR3 has 14 residues. Trimming shortened V by 1 base and J by 7 bases, and 10 bases separated the two germline ends.